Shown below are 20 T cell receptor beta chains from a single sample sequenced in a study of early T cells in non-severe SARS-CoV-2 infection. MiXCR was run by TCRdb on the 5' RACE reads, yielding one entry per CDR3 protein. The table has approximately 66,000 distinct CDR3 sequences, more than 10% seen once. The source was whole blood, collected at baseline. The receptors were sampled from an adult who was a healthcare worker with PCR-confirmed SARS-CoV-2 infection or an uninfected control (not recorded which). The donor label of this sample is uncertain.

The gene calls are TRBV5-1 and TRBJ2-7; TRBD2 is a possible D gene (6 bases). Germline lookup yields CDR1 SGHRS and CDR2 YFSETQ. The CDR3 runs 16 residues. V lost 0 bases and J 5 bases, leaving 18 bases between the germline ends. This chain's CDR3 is CASSLGGGPLSHEQYV. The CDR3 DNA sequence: TGCGCCAGCAGCTTGGGAGGAGGGCCCCTGTCCCACGAGCAGTACGTC.

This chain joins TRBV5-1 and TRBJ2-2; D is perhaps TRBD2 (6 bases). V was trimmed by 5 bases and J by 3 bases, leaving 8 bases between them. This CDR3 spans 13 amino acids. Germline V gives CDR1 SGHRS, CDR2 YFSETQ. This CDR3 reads CASRGGDTGELFF. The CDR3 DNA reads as TGCGCCAGCAGAGGCGGGGACACCGGGGAGCTGTTTTTT.

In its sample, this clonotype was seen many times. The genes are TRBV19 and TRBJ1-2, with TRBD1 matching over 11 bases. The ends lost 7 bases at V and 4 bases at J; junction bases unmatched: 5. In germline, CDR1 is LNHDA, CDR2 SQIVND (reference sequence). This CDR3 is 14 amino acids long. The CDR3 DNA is TGTGCCAGTACCGCGGACAGGGGGCCCTATGGCTACACCTTC. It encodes CASTADRGPYGYTF.

Here the CDR3 DNA reads TGCGCCAGCAGCTATAGTCAAGACTCTGGAAACACCATATATTTT. Translation gives CASSYSQDSGNTIYF. The chain employs TRBV5-1 and TRBJ1-3, with D uncertain. Trimming removed 3 bases at V and 0 bases at J, with 10 bases between. This CDR3 spans 15 amino acids. CDR1 and CDR2 from the germline V gene are SGHRS and YFSETQ.

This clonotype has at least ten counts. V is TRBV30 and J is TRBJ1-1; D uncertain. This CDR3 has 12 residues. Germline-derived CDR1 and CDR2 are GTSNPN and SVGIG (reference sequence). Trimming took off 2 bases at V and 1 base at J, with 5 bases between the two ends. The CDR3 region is CAWSQQNTEAFF. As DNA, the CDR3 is TGTGCCTGGAGTCAACAGAACACTGAAGCTTTCTTT.

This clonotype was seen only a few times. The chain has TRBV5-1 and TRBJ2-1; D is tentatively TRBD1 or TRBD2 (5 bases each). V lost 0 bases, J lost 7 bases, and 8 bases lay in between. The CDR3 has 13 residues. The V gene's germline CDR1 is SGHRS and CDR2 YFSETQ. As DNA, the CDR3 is TGCGCCAGCAGCTTGGGACAGCGGAATGAGCAGTTCTTC. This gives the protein CASSLGQRNEQFF.

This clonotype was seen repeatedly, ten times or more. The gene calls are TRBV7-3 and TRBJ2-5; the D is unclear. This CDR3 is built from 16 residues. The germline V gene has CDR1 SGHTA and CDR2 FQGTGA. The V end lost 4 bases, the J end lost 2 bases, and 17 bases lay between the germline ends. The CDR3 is CASSYDVVTAQETQYF. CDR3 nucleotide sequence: TGTGCCAGCAGCTATGACGTCGTGACTGCTCAAGAGACCCAGTACTTC.

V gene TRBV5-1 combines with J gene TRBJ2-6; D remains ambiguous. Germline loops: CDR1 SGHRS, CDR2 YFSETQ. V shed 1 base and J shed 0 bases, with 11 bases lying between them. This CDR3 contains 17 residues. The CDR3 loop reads CASSLSGSRSGANVLTF. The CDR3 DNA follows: TGCGCCAGCAGCTTGTCAGGCAGTCGCTCTGGGGCCAACGTCCTGACTTTC.

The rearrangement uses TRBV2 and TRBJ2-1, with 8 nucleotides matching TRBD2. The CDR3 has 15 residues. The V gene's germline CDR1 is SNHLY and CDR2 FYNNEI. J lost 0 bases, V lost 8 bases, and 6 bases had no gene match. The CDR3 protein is CASDVAGSSYNEQFF. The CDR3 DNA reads TGTGCCAGCGACGTAGCGGGGAGCTCCTACAATGAGCAGTTCTTC.

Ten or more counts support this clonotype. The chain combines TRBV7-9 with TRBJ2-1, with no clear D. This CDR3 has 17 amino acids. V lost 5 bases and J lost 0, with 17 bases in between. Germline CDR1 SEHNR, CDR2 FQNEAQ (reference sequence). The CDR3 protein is CASSKTRTISSYNEQFF. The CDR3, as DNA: TGTGCCAGCAGCAAAACAAGGACGATTAGCTCCTACAATGAGCAGTTCTTC.

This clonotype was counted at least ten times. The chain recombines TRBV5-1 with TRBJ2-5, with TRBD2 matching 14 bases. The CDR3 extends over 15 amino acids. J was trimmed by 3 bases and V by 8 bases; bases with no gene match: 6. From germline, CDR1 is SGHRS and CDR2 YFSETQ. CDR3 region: CASHTGLAGEETQYF. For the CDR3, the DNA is TGCGCCAGTCACACGGGACTAGCGGGGGAAGAGACCCAGTACTTC.

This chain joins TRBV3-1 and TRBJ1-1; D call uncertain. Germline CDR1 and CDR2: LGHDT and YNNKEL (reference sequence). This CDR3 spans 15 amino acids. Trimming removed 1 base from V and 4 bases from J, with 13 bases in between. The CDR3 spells CASSQAAIISTEAFF. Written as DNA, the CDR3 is TGTGCCAGCAGCCAAGCCGCGATCATCAGCACTGAAGCTTTCTTT.

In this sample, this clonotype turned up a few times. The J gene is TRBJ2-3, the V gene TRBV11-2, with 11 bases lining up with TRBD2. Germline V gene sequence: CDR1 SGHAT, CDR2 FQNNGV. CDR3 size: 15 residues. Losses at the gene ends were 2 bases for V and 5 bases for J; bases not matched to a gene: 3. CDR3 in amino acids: CASSLLAGGRDTQYF. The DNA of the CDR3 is TGTGCCAGCAGCTTACTAGCGGGGGGACGAGATACGCAGTATTTT.

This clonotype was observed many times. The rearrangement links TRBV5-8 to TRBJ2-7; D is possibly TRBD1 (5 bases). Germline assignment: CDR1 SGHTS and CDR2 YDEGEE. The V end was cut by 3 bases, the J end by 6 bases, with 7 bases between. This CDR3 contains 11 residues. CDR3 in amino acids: CASSSGIEQYV. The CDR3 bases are TGTGCCAGCAGCTCAGGGATCGAGCAGTACGTC.

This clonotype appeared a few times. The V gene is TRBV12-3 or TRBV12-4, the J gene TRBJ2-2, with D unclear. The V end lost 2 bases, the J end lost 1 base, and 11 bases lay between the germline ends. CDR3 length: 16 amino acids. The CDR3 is CASSLSWAGNTGELFF. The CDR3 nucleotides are TGTGCCAGCAGTTTAAGCTGGGCAGGGAACACCGGGGAGCTGTTTTTT.

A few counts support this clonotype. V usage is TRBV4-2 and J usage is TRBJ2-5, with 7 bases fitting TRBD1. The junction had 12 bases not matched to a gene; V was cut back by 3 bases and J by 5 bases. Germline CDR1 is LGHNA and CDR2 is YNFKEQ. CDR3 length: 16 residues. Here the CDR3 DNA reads TGTGCCAGCAGCCAGGCTAGAGACAGGGCCGGGGAGACCCAGTACTTC. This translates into CASSQARDRAGETQYF.

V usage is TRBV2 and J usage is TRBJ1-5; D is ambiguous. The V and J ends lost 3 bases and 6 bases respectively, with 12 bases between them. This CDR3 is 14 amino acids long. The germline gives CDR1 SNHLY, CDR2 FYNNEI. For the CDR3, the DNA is TGTGCCAGCAGTGATGGAAGCTTCAGTCAGCCCCAGCATTTT. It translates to CASSDGSFSQPQHF.

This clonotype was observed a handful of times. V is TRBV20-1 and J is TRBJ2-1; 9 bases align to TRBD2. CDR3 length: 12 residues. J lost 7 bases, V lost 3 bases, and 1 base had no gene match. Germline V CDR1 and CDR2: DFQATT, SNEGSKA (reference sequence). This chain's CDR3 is CSARLAGNEQFF. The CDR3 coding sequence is TGCAGTGCTAGGCTAGCGGGGAATGAGCAGTTCTTC.

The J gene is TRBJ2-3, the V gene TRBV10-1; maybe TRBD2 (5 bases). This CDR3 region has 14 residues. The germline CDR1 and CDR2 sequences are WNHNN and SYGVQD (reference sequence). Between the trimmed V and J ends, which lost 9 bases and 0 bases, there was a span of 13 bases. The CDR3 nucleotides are TGCGCCAGGGGTGCTTCGGGGAGCACAGATACGCAGTATTTT. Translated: CARGASGSTDTQYF.

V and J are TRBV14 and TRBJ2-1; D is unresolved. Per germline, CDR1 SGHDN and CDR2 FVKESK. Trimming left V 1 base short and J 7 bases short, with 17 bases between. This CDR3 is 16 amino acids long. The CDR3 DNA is TGTGCCAGCAGCCAAGTCGTAGCCCTGAACGGGAATGAGCAGTTCTTC. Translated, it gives CASSQVVALNGNEQFF.